The 14 T cell receptor beta chains in this list originate from one sample, sequenced in a study of shared clonotypes between healthy human individuals. Clones were read by immunoSEQ multiplex PCR, and TCRdb kept only the in-frame ones, dropping some. The top ten clones hold approximately 0.06% of a sample with 400,000 to 600,000 clones, approximately 95% of them seen once. Sequenced material: naive CD4+ T cells sorted from blood. The subset: CD45RA+ positively selected. These receptor sequences come from a woman in her twenties or thirties in good health.

This clone was seen just once. The chain uses TRBV6-5 and TRBJ1-2; D may be TRBD1 (6 bases). V was cut by 7 bases and J by 3 bases, with 9 bases left in between. The germline V gene encodes CDR1 MNHEY and CDR2 SVGAGI. The CDR3 is 12 residues long. The CDR3 reads CASKGVDYGYTF. In DNA form, the CDR3 reads TGTGCCAGCAAGGGGGTGGACTATGGCTACACCTTC.

V is TRBV7-9 and J is TRBJ2-5, with 7 nucleotides matching TRBD2. In germline, CDR1 is SEHNR, CDR2 FQNEAQ (reference sequence). The CDR3 has 14 amino acids. The V and J ends lost 7 bases and 0 bases, in that order; junction bases with no gene match: 5. CDR3 DNA: TGTGCCAGCACCCAAGCGGGGTACCAAGAGACCCAGTACTTC. This translates into CASTQAGYQETQYF.

The chain is built from TRBV5-8 and TRBJ1-3; 8 bases are a match to TRBD1. V gave up 4 bases and J gave up 4 bases; unmatched junction bases: 4. The length of the CDR3 is 14 residues. Per the germline V gene, CDR1 is SGHTS and CDR2 is YDEGEE. The CDR3 is CASSRTGKGNTIYF. The CDR3 DNA is TGTGCCAGCAGCCGGACAGGGAAAGGAAACACCATATATTTT.

This chain joins TRBV5-4 and TRBJ2-1, with D possibly TRBD2 on 6 matching bases. V was trimmed by 0 bases and J by 4 bases, leaving 11 bases between them. Germline values: CDR1 SGHNT, CDR2 YYREEE (reference sequence). The CDR3 is 15 residues long. The CDR3 DNA is TGTGCCAGCAGCTTGGGTGGGAGCGGGTACAATGAGCAGTTCTTC. It is translated as CASSLGGSGYNEQFF.

The chain has TRBV5-6 and TRBJ2-2; no clear D. Germline V gene data show CDR1 as SGHDT and CDR2 as YYEEEE. The V end was cut by 2 bases, the J end by 5 bases, with 13 bases between. The CDR3 totals 15 residues. The CDR3 loop is CASSFLDRKTGELFF. The CDR3 bases are TGTGCCAGCAGCTTTTTGGACCGAAAAACCGGGGAGCTGTTTTTT.

The chain combines TRBV6-5 with TRBJ2-7; 8 nucleotides line up with TRBD1. The ends lost 5 bases at V and 7 bases at J; junction bases unmatched: 4. The CDR3 covers 12 residues. Germline V gene data show CDR1 as MNHEY and CDR2 as SVGAGI. The CDR3 loop is CASSRTGGEQYF. The CDR3 DNA follows: TGTGCCAGCAGTCGAACAGGGGGTGAGCAGTACTTC.

This chain links TRBV11-2 with TRBJ2-3; D uncertain. Germline lookup yields CDR1 SGHAT and CDR2 FQNNGV. This CDR3 is built from 16 residues. The V end lost 5 bases, the J end lost 1 base, and 16 bases lay between the germline ends. In nucleotides, the CDR3 is TGTGCCAGCAGCCCAGAAGGCGGCATCGGCACAGATACGCAGTATTTT. This gives the protein CASSPEGGIGTDTQYF.

The genes are TRBV6-4 and TRBJ1-3; D unclear. Germline loops: CDR1 MRHNA, CDR2 SNTAGT. The CDR3 length is 10 residues. The germline V and J ends were trimmed by 7 bases and 6 bases, with 4 bases remaining between them. The CDR3 bases are TGTGCCAGCACCGCAAACACCATATATTTT. As protein: CASTANTIYF.

The chain links TRBV25-1 to TRBJ1-4, with D maybe TRBD1 (6 bases). In germline, CDR1 is MGHDK, CDR2 SYGVNS. This CDR3 spans 13 amino acids. Trimming left V 5 bases short and J 4 bases short, with 8 bases between. In nucleotides, the CDR3 is TGTGCCAGCAGTCAGGGGCTTAATGAAAAACTGTTTTTT. Residues: CASSQGLNEKLFF. The whole variable domain, filled in from reference TRBV25-1 and TRBJ1-4, reads EADIYQTPRYLVIGTGKKITLECSQTMGHDKMYWYQQDPGMELHLIHYSYGVNSTEKGDLSSESTVSRIRTEHFPLTLESARPSHTSQYLCASSQGLNEKLFFGSGTQLSVL.

The CDR3 coding sequence is TGTGCCAGCAGTCCCGACCAGTGGACTAGCGGGAGGGAGCAGTTCTTC. It yields the protein CASSPDQWTSGREQFF. The chain employs TRBV27 and TRBJ2-1; TRBD2 matches at 14 bases. The length of the CDR3 is 16 residues. Trimming at V came to 5 bases and at J to 10 bases, leaving 10 bases not matched to a gene. Germline V gene sequence: CDR1 MNHEY, CDR2 SMNVEV (reference sequence).

This chain links TRBV7-8 with TRBJ2-7; D is possibly TRBD1 (6 bases). Germline CDR1 reads SGHVS; CDR2 reads FQNEAQ. V gave up 3 bases and J gave up 0 bases, with 9 bases separating them. The CDR3 runs to 14 residues. CDR3 protein: CASSFDRTSYEQYF. The CDR3 region has the DNA TGTGCCAGCAGCTTTGACAGGACCTCCTACGAGCAGTACTTC.

This CDR3 reads CASSIGAGLSTEAFF. The CDR3 coding sequence is TGTGCCAGTAGTATCGGCGCAGGACTGAGCACTGAAGCTTTCTTT. V gene TRBV19 combines with J gene TRBJ1-1; D gene unclear. The germline CDR1 and CDR2 sequences are LNHDA and SQIVND (reference sequence). Trimming pared 3 bases from V and 4 bases from J, leaving 15 bases between. This CDR3 has 15 amino acids.

V and J are TRBV28 and TRBJ2-7, with 10 bases matching TRBD2. This CDR3 contains 15 residues. With 7 bases clipped from V and 2 bases from J, the junction kept 8 bases outside the gene matches. Germline V CDR1 and CDR2: MDHEN, SYDVKM. CDR3 sequence: CASIQRGTSAYEQYF. CDR3 nucleotides: TGTGCCAGCATCCAGAGGGGGACTAGCGCCTACGAGCAGTACTTC.

V and J are TRBV2 and TRBJ2-1; D is ambiguous. The CDR3 totals 17 residues. V was pared by 4 bases and J by 5 bases, with 21 bases between. CDR1 and CDR2 (germline): SNHLY, FYNNEI. The CDR3 region has the DNA TGTGCCAGCAGTGCTGTACAGCCGAACTTTCCTAACAATGAGCAGTTCTTC. Translated, it gives CASSAVQPNFPNNEQFF. The complete variable domain, with remaining parts taken from reference TRBV2 and TRBJ2-1, reads EPEVTQTPSHQVTQMGQEVILRCVPISNHLYFYWYRQILGQKVEFLVSFYNNEISEKSEIFDDQFSVERPDGSNFTLKIRSTKLEDSAMYFCASSAVQPNFPNNEQFFGPGTRLTVL.